This TCR beta chain derives from a study of blood T cell repertoires in COVID-19. Study summary: Material from acute and convalescent COVID-19 was sourced from the United States, Italy and Spain. PBMCs, B-cell-depleted T cells, or T cells were the source of the cDNA or gDNA that made up the material.

In the authors' methods: Counts of nucleated cells, estimated from reference gene primer amplification, were obtained. Data came from immunoSEQ multiplex PCR; TCRdb stores just in-frame clones and leaves some out. The V and J calls and clone size were taken over from that table, and D and trimming were inferred from the DNA. The table lists over 200,000 clones, nearly 85% of them singletons. Per the germline V gene, CDR1 is SGHDT and CDR2 is YYEEEE. The V end was cut by 1 base, the J end by 8 bases, with 12 bases between. The CDR3 spans 13 residues. J is TRBJ1-2 and V is TRBV5-6; D is unclear. The sequenced sample was peripheral blood. The TCR comes from a woman in her twenties or thirties with COVID-19, enrolled during active disease. The CDR3 reads CASSLQEGGGYTF. CDR3 nucleotide sequence: TGTGCCAGCAGCTTGCAGGAGGGTGGAGGCTACACCTTC.